There are a few counts of the clone carrying this T cell receptor beta chain. This may be a read error, as it is one base from a much larger clone. The germline V and J ends were trimmed by 5 bases and 4 bases, with 16 bases remaining between them. Germline V gene sequence: CDR1 LGHDT, CDR2 YNNKEL (reference sequence). The CDR3 runs to 15 residues. The TCR beta library used iRepertoire HTBI primers with Arm-PCR amplification of CDR3. TCRdb fed the multiplex PCR reads into MiXCR, producing one record per CDR3 protein. This repertoire shows hundreds of thousands of distinct CDR3 sequences, around 15% found once; its top ten account for roughly 30%. The data originate from a study of regulatory T cells in long-lasting Graves disease. Study-wide background: The antithyroid drugs taken by newly diagnosed Graves' patients had been used for under 3 months.

The time point: newly diagnosed GD, antithyroid drugs for less than 3 months. After RNA was extracted from PBMCs, the TCR library was made from it. This same sample was also taken into another study, of T cells in Graves' hyperthyroidism and ophthalmopathy.

This receptor was obtained from a man aged 40-49 years with Graves disease. The source material was peripheral blood mononuclear cells (PBMCs), sampled at new diagnosis, from a patient treated with antithyroid drugs. The chain has TRBV3-1 and TRBJ2-3, with D tentatively TRBD2 (6 bases). CDR3 in amino acids: CASSSGRIDPDTQYF. CDR3 coding DNA: TGTGCCAGCAGCAGCGGGCGTATTGACCCAGATACGCAGTATTTT.